The clone carrying this T cell receptor (beta chain) was counted between two and nine times. Repertoires were generated with immunoSEQ multiplex PCR, while TCRdb's copy carries only in-frame clones and drops some. The data contain 31,000 or so clones, roughly nine tenths of them singletons. Germline assignment: CDR1 SNHLY and CDR2 FYNNEI. V lost 4 bases and J lost 0, with 12 bases in between. The CDR3 runs 15 residues. This entry belongs to a study of PD-L1 blockade in urothelial cancer. Time point denoted: peripheral blood 6 weeks after treatment start. J is TRBJ1-2 and V is TRBV2; perhaps TRBD1 as D (5 bases). The clonotype originates from an elderly man with urothelial cancer. Sequences were derived from PBMCs, sampled around atezolizumab (anti-PD-L1) treatment. The DNA of the CDR3 is TGTGCCAGCAGTGGAAGGGGCCGATCTAACTATGGCTACACCTTC. Protein: CASSGRGRSNYGYTF.